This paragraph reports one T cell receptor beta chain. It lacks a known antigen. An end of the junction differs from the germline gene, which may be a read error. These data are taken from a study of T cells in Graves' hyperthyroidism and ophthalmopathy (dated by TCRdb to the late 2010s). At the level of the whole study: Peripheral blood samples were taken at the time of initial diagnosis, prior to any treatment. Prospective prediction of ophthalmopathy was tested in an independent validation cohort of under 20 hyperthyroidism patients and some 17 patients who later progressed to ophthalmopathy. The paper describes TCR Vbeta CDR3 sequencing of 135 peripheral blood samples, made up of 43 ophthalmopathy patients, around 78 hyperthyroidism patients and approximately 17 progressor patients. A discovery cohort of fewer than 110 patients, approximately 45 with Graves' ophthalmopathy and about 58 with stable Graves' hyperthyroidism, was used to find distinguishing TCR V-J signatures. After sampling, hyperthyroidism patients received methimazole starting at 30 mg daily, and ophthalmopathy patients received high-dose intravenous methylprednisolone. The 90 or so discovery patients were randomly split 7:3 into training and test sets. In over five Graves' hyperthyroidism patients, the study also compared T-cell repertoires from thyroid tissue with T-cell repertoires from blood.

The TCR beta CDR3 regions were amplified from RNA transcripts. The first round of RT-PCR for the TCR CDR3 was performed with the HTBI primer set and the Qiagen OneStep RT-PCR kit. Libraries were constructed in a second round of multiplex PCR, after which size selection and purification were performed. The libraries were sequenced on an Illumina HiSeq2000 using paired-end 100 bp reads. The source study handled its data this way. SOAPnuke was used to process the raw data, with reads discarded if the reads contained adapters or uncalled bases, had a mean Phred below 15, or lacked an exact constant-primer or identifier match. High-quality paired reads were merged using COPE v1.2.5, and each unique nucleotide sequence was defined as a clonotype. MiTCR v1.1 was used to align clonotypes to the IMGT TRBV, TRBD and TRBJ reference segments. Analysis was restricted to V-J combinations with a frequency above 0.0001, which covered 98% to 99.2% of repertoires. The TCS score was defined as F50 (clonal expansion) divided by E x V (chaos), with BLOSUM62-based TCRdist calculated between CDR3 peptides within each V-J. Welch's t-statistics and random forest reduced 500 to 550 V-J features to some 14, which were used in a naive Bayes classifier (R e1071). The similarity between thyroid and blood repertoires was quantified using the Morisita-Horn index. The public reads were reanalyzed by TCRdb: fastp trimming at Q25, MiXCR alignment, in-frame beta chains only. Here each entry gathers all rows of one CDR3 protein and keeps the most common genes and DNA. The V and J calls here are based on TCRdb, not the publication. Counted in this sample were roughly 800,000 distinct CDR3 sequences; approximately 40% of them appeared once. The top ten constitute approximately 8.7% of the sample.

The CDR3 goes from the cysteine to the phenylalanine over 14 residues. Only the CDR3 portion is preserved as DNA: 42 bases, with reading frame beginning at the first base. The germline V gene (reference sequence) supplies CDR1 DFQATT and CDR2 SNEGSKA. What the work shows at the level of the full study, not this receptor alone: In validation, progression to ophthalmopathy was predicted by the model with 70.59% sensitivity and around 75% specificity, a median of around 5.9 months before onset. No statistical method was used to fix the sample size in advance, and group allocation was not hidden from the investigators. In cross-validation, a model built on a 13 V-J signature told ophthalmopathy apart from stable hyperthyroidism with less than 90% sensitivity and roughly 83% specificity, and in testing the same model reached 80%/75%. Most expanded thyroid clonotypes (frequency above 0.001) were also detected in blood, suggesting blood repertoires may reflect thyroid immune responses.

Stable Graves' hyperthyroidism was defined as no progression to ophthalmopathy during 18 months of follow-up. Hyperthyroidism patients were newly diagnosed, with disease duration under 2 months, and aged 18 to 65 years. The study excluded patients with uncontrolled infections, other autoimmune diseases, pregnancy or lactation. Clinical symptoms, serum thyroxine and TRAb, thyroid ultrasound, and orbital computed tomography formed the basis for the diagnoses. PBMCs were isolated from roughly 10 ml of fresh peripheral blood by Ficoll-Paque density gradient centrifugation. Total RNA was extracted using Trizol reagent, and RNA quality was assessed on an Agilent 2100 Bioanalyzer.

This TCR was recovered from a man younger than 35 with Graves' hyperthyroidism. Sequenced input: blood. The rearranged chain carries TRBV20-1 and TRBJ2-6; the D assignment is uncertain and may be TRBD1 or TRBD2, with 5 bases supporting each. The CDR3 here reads CSAGLSGLSSTEAF. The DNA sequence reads TGCAGTGCTGGCCTGTCGGGGCTTTCAAGCACTGAAGCTTTC.